The following is a T cell receptor (beta chain) sequence with its context. Its antigen remains unknown. Sequenced by immunoSEQ multiplex PCR; TCRdb stores in-frame clones only, minus some. The repertoire includes 150,000 to 200,000 clones, more than 75% of them detected once, and more than 1.1% sits in the top ten. These data belong to a study of cytomegalovirus exposure and HLA in healthy donors. Study results and limitations: Clusters of TCRs from the first cohort tended to co-occur in the 130 or so validation repertoires (as a later analysis found). Listed as cytomegalovirus-associated were 164 TCR beta chains.

This CDR3 is 14 amino acids long. V was pared by 7 bases and J by 8 bases, with 10 bases of the junction left unmatched. Germline values: CDR1 MNHEY, CDR2 SMNVEV (reference sequence). The V gene is TRBV27, the J gene TRBJ2-2, with 7 nucleotides matching TRBD1. Sequenced input: PBMCs. The TCR originated in a woman aged 18-35 years in good health and CMV-seronegative. CDR3 protein: CASTLTGQGGELFF. For the CDR3, the DNA is TGTGCCAGCACCCTGACAGGGCAGGGAGGGGAGCTGTTTTTT.